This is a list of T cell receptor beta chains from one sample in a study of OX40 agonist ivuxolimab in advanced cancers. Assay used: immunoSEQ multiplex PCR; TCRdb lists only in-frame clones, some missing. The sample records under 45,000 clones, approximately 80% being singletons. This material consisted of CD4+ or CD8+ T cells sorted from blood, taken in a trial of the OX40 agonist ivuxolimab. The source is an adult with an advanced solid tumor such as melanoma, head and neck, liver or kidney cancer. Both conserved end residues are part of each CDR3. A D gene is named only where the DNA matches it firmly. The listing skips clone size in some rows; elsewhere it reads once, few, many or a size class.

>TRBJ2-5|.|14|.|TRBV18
TGTGCCAGCTCACCCCCTTTAAACCAAGAGACCCAGTACTTC
CASSPPLNQETQYF
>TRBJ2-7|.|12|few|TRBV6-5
TGTGCCAGCCGGGCAGTAACCTACGAGCAGTACTTC
CASRAVTYEQYF
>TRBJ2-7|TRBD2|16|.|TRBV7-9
TGTGCCAGCAGCTTACTGCCCCGGGGGGGCAAGGACGAGCAGTACTTC
CASSLLPRGGKDEQYF
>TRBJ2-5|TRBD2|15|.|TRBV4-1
TGCGCCAGCAGCCTCGGCCTAGCGGGGGAAGAGACCCAGTACTTC
CASSLGLAGEETQYF
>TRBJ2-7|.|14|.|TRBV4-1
TGCGCCAGCAGCCAAGATAGTGTTTCCTACGAGCAGTACTTC
CASSQDSVSYEQYF
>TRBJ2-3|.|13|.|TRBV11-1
TGTGCCAGCAGCTTAGCAGGGCCAGATACGCAGTATTTT
CASSLAGPDTQYF
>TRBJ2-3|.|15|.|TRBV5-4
TGTGCCAGCAGCCCGCAGATGAGGGGCACAGATACGCAGTATTTT
CASSPQMRGTDTQYF
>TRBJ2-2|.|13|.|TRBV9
TGTGCCAGCAGCGTTCAGGGCACCGGGGAGCTGTTTTTT
CASSVQGTGELFF
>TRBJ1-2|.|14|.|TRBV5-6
TGTGCCAGCAGAATAGGACAGCCCAAGCTTGGCTACACCTTC
CASRIGQPKLGYTF
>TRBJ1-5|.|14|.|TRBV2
TGTGCCAGCAGGGAGGCAGCTAGCAATCAGCCCCAGCATTTT
CASREAASNQPQHF
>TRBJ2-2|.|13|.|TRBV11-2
TGTGCCAGCAGCAAGGGATGGGGCGGGGAGCTGTTTTTT
CASSKGWGGELFF
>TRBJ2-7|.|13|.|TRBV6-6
TGTGCCAGCAGTTACCTCAGTACCTACGAGCAGTACTTC
CASSYLSTYEQYF
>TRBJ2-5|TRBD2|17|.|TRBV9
TGTGCCAGCAGCGCCCGAGCCGGGACTACCCACCAAGAGACCCAGTACTTC
CASSARAGTTHQETQYF
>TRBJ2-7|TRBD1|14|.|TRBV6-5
TGTGCCAGCAGAGCCGGGACAGGGGGCCACGAGCAGTACTTC
CASRAGTGGHEQYF
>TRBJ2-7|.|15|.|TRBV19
TGTGCCAGTAGCCGGGTGGGAGTTTACTCCTACGAGCAGTACTTC
CASSRVGVYSYEQYF
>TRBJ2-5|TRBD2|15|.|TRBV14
TGTGCCAGCAGCCACGCCGGGACTAGGCCAGAGACCCAGTACTTC
CASSHAGTRPETQYF
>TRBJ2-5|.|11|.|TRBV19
TGTGCCAGTAGGCAATGGGAGACCCAGTACTTC
CASRQWETQYF
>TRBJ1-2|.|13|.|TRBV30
TGTGCCTGGAGGAGAGGGGAATTGAATGGCTACACCTTC
CAWRRGELNGYTF
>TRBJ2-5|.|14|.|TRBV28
TGTGCCAGCAATCCTCCGGGGGGCGTGAAGACCCAGTACTTC
CASNPPGGVKTQYF
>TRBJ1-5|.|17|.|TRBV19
TGTGCCAGTAGCAAATTCCAGGGATCGCGGAGCAATCAGCCCCAGCATTTT
CASSKFQGSRSNQPQHF
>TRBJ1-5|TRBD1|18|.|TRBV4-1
TGCGCCAGCAGCCAAAGGGGAGGGGACAGGGTCAGAGGACAGCCCCAGCATTTT
CASSQRGGDRVRGQPQHF
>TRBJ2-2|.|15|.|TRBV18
TGTGCCAGCTCACCAGGCAGGGTGACGGCCGGGGAGCTGTTTTTT
CASSPGRVTAGELFF